This T cell receptor beta chain was identified in a study of cytomegalovirus exposure and HLA in healthy donors. Study-level findings and limits: TCR beta chain V- and J-gene trimming was linked, in a later analysis, to a missense variant in DCLRE1C.

Among the donors, all were healthy bone marrow donors. V dropped 4 bases and J dropped 2 bases, with 12 bases sitting between them. This CDR3 contains 14 residues. Germline V CDR1 and CDR2: SGHRS, YFSETQ. About this clone: Its antigen is unidentified.

Primers for the PCR totalled 60 Vbeta and 13 Jbeta. Profiling relied on immunoSEQ multiplex PCR, and the TCRdb table lists in-frame clones only, not all of them. The table has 150,000 or so clones, 77% seen once. Sequencing was done on a sample of PBMCs. The receptor's source is a woman between 25 and 40 years old in good health and CMV-seronegative. The chain joins TRBV5-1 to TRBJ2-5, with D tentatively TRBD1 (6 bases). CDR3 nucleotides: TGCGCCAGCAGCGTTGAGACAGGTCAAGAGACCCAGTACTTC. Translating gives CASSVETGQETQYF.